A single sample is the source of the 6 T cell receptor beta chains below, sequenced in a study of T cells in Graves' hyperthyroidism and ophthalmopathy. It was RNA transcripts that yielded the amplified TCR beta CDR3 regions. HTBI primers drove first-round RT-PCR of the TCR CDR3. TCRdb re-derived calls from the multiplex PCR reads in MiXCR, one entry per CDR3 protein. The sample includes some 700,000 distinct CDR3 sequences, approximately 15% seen only once; the top ten take less than 20%. The sample consisted of blood. All receptors derive from a man in his forties or fifties with Graves' hyperthyroidism.

This clonotype was seen more than once but under ten times. The chain is built from TRBV13 and TRBJ2-3; the match to TRBD2 covers 16 bases. Germline V CDR1 and CDR2: PRHDT, FYEKMQ (reference sequence). The CDR3 has 18 amino acids. The V and J ends lost 5 bases and 5 bases, in that order; junction bases with no gene match: 10. The CDR3 DNA follows: TGTGCCAGCAGCGAGGGACTAGCGGGAGGGCCGGATGGAGATACGCAGTATTTT. Translating it yields CASSEGLAGGPDGDTQYF.

In its sample, this clonotype was seen a few times. V gene TRBV7-2 combines with J gene TRBJ1-1, with unresolved D. V was trimmed by 1 base and J by 4 bases, leaving 13 bases between them. Germline CDR1 is SGHTA and CDR2 is FQGNSA. The CDR3 is 15 residues long. The CDR3 sequence is CASSLVPVWGTEAFF. In DNA form, the CDR3 reads TGTGCCAGCAGCTTAGTTCCGGTTTGGGGCACTGAAGCTTTCTTT.

The chain links TRBV20-1 to TRBJ2-7; 7 nucleotides align to TRBD1. Unmatched junction bases numbered 8, after V lost 0 bases and J lost 0 bases. The germline gives CDR1 DFQATT, CDR2 SNEGSKA (reference sequence). This CDR3 region has 16 residues. CDR3 loop: CSARDATGQSSYEQYF. The CDR3 DNA sequence: TGCAGTGCTAGAGACGCGACGGGACAGAGCTCCTACGAGCAGTACTTC.

This clonotype has ten or more counts. The V gene is TRBV28, the J gene TRBJ2-4, with D possibly matching TRBD1 (6 bases). Germline CDR1 reads MDHEN; CDR2 reads SYDVKM. This CDR3 spans 15 amino acids. Trimming left V 6 bases short and J 4 bases short, with 16 bases between. Here the CDR3 reads CASRPGAGGKNIQYF. The CDR3 DNA follows: TGTGCCAGCAGACCAGGGGCCGGTGGTAAAAACATTCAGTACTTC.

The chain employs TRBV19 and TRBJ2-1, with unresolved D. V lost 9 bases, J lost 4 bases, and 19 bases lay in between. Germline loops: CDR1 LNHDA, CDR2 SQIVND (reference sequence). This CDR3 is 15 amino acids long. The CDR3 DNA follows: TGTGCCAGCACCCCGGGTAGCAGAATATACAATGAGCAGTTCTTC. As protein: CASTPGSRIYNEQFF.

This clonotype was seen only a few times. The V gene is TRBV20-1, the J gene TRBJ1-5; 8 bases agree with TRBD1. CDR1 and CDR2 from the germline V gene are DFQATT and SNEGSKA (reference sequence). Trimming cost V 4 bases and J 6 bases; bases outside gene matches: 11. The CDR3 length is 15 residues. CDR3: CSAIRRTGTSQPQHF. CDR3 DNA: TGCAGTGCTATTAGAAGGACAGGGACTAGTCAGCCCCAGCATTTT.